A selection of T cell receptor beta chains follows, all from one sample in a study of blood T cell repertoires in COVID-19. Sequencing used immunoSEQ multiplex PCR; TCRdb keeps in-frame clones, though not all of them. The repertoire holds around 430,000 clones, with around 88% as singletons. Material for sequencing was peripheral blood. The receptors come from a woman aged 45-59 years with COVID-19, enrolled during active disease. Each CDR3 is given with its conserved first and last residue. D genes are given only for firm matches. Clone sizes are given selectively: once, few, many, or a class where the clone is expanded.

j_call | clone_size | d_call | v_call | cdr3_nt | cdr3_aa
TRBJ1-1 | NA | NA | TRBV11-2 | TGTGCCAGCAGCCCACAGGTTATGAACACTGAAGCTTTCTTT | CASSPQVMNTEAFF
TRBJ2-3 | NA | TRBD1 | TRBV5-1 | TGCGCCAGCAGCTGGACAGGGTTGGGAGATACGCAGTATTTT | CASSWTGLGDTQYF
TRBJ1-1 | few | NA | TRBV12-3/TRBV12-4 | TGTGCCAGCAGTTTATCCCACGCGCGAGCTTTCTTT | CASSLSHARAFF
TRBJ1-1 | NA | NA | TRBV5-5 | TGTGCCAGCAGCGTCGAGGGGAGGCTGACTGAAGCTTTCTTT | CASSVEGRLTEAFF
TRBJ2-3 | NA | TRBD1 | TRBV24-1 | TGTGCCACCAGTGACCCCGGGACAGGCACAGATACGCAGTATTTT | CATSDPGTGTDTQYF
TRBJ2-2 | NA | TRBD1 | TRBV19 | TGTGCCAGTACCTTACCTAATACAGGGGGCACCGGGGAGCTGTTTTTT | CASTLPNTGGTGELFF
TRBJ2-3 | NA | TRBD2 | TRBV14 | TGTGCCAGCAGCCAAGTTCTGGGCGGGGGGCCCGCCGGGGGTTTTGATACGCAGTATTTT | CASSQVLGGGPAGGFDTQYF
TRBJ1-5 | NA | NA | TRBV6-5 | TGTGCCAGCAAAGCGGGTGACCAGCCCCAGCATTTT | CASKAGDQPQHF
TRBJ1-2 | NA | TRBD1 | TRBV30 | TGTGCCTGGTACCCGAGGGACAGGCCTTATGGCTACACCTTC | CAWYPRDRPYGYTF
TRBJ2-1 | NA | TRBD1 | TRBV7-8 | TGTGCCAGCAGCTTAGGAGGACAGGTCTACAATGAGCAGTTCTTC | CASSLGGQVYNEQFF
TRBJ1-1 | NA | NA | TRBV2 | TGTGCCAGCATAGCCGGAGAGATGAACACTGAAGCTTTCTTT | CASIAGEMNTEAFF
TRBJ2-5 | NA | TRBD1 | TRBV5-1 | TGCGCCAGCAGCCGTGGACAGGGTAGGGCAGAAGAGACCCAGTACTTC | CASSRGQGRAEETQYF
TRBJ1-4 | NA | NA | TRBV19 | TGTGCCAGTAGTTGGGACACCCCTAATGAAAAACTGTTTTTT | CASSWDTPNEKLFF
TRBJ2-2 | NA | NA | TRBV9 | TGTGCCAGCAGCACAGGCTCGAACACCGGGGAGCTGTTTTTT | CASSTGSNTGELFF
TRBJ1-2 | NA | NA | TRBV30 | TGTGCCTGGAGTGTAAGGGGGTACTATGGCTACACCTTC | CAWSVRGYYGYTF
TRBJ1-2 | NA | NA | TRBV7-2 | TGTGCCAGCAGCTTCTCGGGCTATGGCTACACCTTC | CASSFSGYGYTF
TRBJ1-4 | NA | NA | TRBV25-1 | TGTGCCAGCAGAGACTTTACAGAGGGCGGTGAAAAACTGTTTTTT | CASRDFTEGGEKLFF
TRBJ2-3 | NA | TRBD2 | TRBV29-1 | TGCAGCGTAGAGCTAGCGGGGGGTAGGGGTCAGACAGATACGCAGTATTTT | CSVELAGGRGQTDTQYF
TRBJ1-3 | NA | TRBD1 | TRBV2 | TGTGCCAGCAGAGCCGGGACAGGGGTAGGAAACACCATATATTTT | CASRAGTGVGNTIYF
TRBJ1-2 | NA | TRBD1 | TRBV24-1 | TGTGCCACCAGTGACCACACAGGGGGCGGTGGCTACACCTTC | CATSDHTGGGGYTF
TRBJ2-1 | NA | TRBD2 | TRBV4-1 | TGCGCCAGCCGGGGGGTCACCCGAGGAAATGAGCAGTTCTTC | CASRGVTRGNEQFF
TRBJ1-1 | once | TRBD1 | TRBV5-1 | TGCGCCAGCAGCCCTACGGACAGGGCAAACACTGAAGCTTTCTTT | CASSPTDRANTEAFF
TRBJ1-4 | NA | NA | TRBV2 | TGTGCCAGCAGTGAAAACGGGGAAAAACTGTTTTTT | CASSENGEKLFF
TRBJ2-7 | NA | TRBD2 | TRBV12-3/TRBV12-4 | TGTGCCAGCCATAGCGGGGCGTCCTACGAGCAGTACTTC | CASHSGASYEQYF
TRBJ2-7 | NA | TRBD2 | TRBV24-1 | TGTGCCACCAGTGAGGCCGGTGGGACTAGCTACGAGCAGTACTTC | CATSEAGGTSYEQYF
TRBJ1-5 | NA | NA | TRBV3-1/TRBV3-2 | TGTGCCCGCGGTCTCTTCCGGCGGCAGCCCCAGCATTTT | CARGLFRRQPQHF
TRBJ1-4 | NA | NA | TRBV3-1/TRBV3-2 | TGTGCCAGCAGCTTACGGACTGCGGACAGAGAAAATGAAAAACTGTTTTTT | CASSLRTADRENEKLFF
TRBJ1-2 | NA | NA | TRBV3-1/TRBV3-2 | TGTGCCAGCAGCCAAGTCAGGGAAAACTATGGCTACACCTTC | CASSQVRENYGYTF
TRBJ2-7 | NA | NA | TRBV6-5 | TGTGCCAGCAGGGAGGGACCCTACGAGCAGTACTTC | CASREGPYEQYF
TRBJ2-7 | NA | TRBD1 | TRBV6-5 | TGTGCCAGCATCCGGGACAGGCTTTCCTACGAGCAGTACTTC | CASIRDRLSYEQYF
TRBJ1-4 | NA | NA | TRBV24-1 | TGTGCCACCAGTGATTACAGGGCCGCAGAAAAACTGTTTTTT | CATSDYRAAEKLFF
TRBJ1-2 | NA | NA | TRBV29-1 | TGCAGCGTTGACTTTAACTATGGCTACACCTTC | CSVDFNYGYTF
TRBJ2-1 | once | NA | TRBV6-5 | TGTGCCAGCAGTCCTTGGACAGAGTACAATGAGCAGTTCTTC | CASSPWTEYNEQFF
TRBJ1-1 | few | NA | TRBV5-1 | TGCGCCAGCAGCTTGGCCGGGATGAACACTGAAGCTTTCTTT | CASSLAGMNTEAFF
TRBJ1-1 | NA | TRBD1 | TRBV7-9 | TGTGCCAGCAGCCAGGGGACAGGTGAAGCTTTCTTT | CASSQGTGEAFF
TRBJ1-2 | NA | NA | TRBV7-9 | TGTGCCAGCAGCCCTCCCTCGGGGGGCTACACCTTC | CASSPPSGGYTF
TRBJ1-1 | few | NA | TRBV5-1 | TGCGCCAGCAGAATGCGTACCGACATGAACACTGAAGCTTTCTTT | CASRMRTDMNTEAFF
TRBJ2-5 | NA | NA | TRBV20-1 | TGCAGTGTTGTCAGTGAAGAGACCCAGTACTTC | CSVVSEETQYF
TRBJ1-1 | NA | TRBD1 | TRBV5-4 | TGTGCCAGCAGGTTATACAGGGGATCTTCCTTTGACACTGAAGCTTTCTTT | CASRLYRGSSFDTEAFF
TRBJ2-7 | NA | NA | TRBV19 | TGTGCCAGTAGTAGCCGGGACTCTCCCTACGAGCAGTACTTC | CASSSRDSPYEQYF
TRBJ1-3 | NA | TRBD1 | TRBV3-1/TRBV3-2 | TGTGCCAGCAGCCAACCATGGGACAGCTCTGGAAACACCATATATTTT | CASSQPWDSSGNTIYF
TRBJ1-2 | NA | NA | TRBV3-1/TRBV3-2 | TGTGCCAGCACCGACCAAGGGGGCTATGGCTACACCTTC | CASTDQGGYGYTF
TRBJ1-6 | NA | TRBD1 | TRBV18 | TGTGCCAGCTCACCAATACAGGGGTTGAGCTCCTATAATTCACCCCTCCACTTT | CASSPIQGLSSYNSPLHF
TRBJ2-3 | NA | NA | TRBV4-1 | TGCGCCAGCAGCCACCCCCCTACAGGTAGAGTCACAGATACGCAGTATTTT | CASSHPPTGRVTDTQYF
TRBJ2-1 | NA | TRBD2 | TRBV3-1/TRBV3-2 | TGTGCCAGCAGCCCAAAGCGGGGGCTCTACAATGAGCAGTTCTTC | CASSPKRGLYNEQFF
TRBJ2-1 | NA | NA | TRBV2 | TGTGCCAGCAGTGAGTTAGGGACATACAATGAGCAGTTCTTC | CASSELGTYNEQFF
TRBJ2-3 | NA | NA | TRBV19 | TGTGCCTCTCACCGGAGGGGATTCGCAGATACGCAGTATTTT | CASHRRGFADTQYF
TRBJ1-2 | NA | NA | TRBV30 | TGTGCCTGGAGTAAGGGCAGGGCTAACTATGGCTACACCTTC | CAWSKGRANYGYTF
TRBJ1-4 | NA | NA | TRBV27 | TGTGCCAGCAGTTATCCCGCCCCCGGACACCTTAATGAAAAACTGTTTTTT | CASSYPAPGHLNEKLFF
TRBJ1-5 | NA | TRBD1 | TRBV6-6 | TGTGCCAGCAGTAAGGACAGGGGGCTTCAGCCCCAGCATTTT | CASSKDRGLQPQHF
TRBJ1-4 | NA | NA | TRBV12-3/TRBV12-4 | TGTGCCAGCAGTTTCGGTTTGAATGAAAAACTGTTTTTT | CASSFGLNEKLFF
TRBJ1-1 | few | NA | TRBV10-3 | TGTGCCATCAGTGACCCCCACCTGGGGGGGACTGAAGCTTTCTTT | CAISDPHLGGTEAFF